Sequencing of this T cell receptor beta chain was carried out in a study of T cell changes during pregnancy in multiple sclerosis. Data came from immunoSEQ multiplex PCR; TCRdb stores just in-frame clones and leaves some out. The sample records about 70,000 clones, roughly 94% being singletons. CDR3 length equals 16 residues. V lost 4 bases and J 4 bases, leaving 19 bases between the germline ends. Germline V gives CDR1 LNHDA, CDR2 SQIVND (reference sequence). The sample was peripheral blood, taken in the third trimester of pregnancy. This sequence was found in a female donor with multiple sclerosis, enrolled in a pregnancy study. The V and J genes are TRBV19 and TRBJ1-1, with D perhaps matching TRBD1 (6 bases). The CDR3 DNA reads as TGTGCCAGTAGTACCCCACGTGGGGGCAGGGGCACTGAAGCTTTCTTT. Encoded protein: CASSTPRGGRGTEAFF.